This TCR beta chain was found in a study of blood T cell dynamics during melanoma immunotherapy. Study information: Patients with metastatic melanoma got pembrolizumab or nivolumab-ipilimumab as first-line care.

Documented time point: pre-treatment baseline. Samples come from before therapy and from week 3 after the first blockade cycle. TCRdb's table, derived via immunoSEQ multiplex PCR, lists solely in-frame clones and lacks some. This sample yields roughly 9,700 clones, of which about 86% are seen a single time; about 10% belongs to the top ten. V was pared by 0 bases and J by 5 bases, with 6 bases of the junction left unmatched. The germline gives CDR1 SGHTS, CDR2 YDEGEE. The CDR3 is made up of 15 amino acids. The sample in question was blood, obtained from a patient treated with checkpoint blockade. This chain joins TRBV5-8 and TRBJ2-7; 9 bases align to TRBD2. This clonotype was sampled from a human donor with melanoma. The CDR3 DNA sequence: TGTGCCAGCAGCTTGGGGGTGACTAGCGGTAACGAGCAGTACTTC. Protein sequence: CASSLGVTSGNEQYF.